This T cell receptor beta chain was documented in a study of T cells in Graves' hyperthyroidism and ophthalmopathy. Findings and limits, study-wide: Ophthalmopathy was told apart from stable hyperthyroidism by a 13 V-J model. Ophthalmopathy got predicted by the model a median 6.5 months before its onset.

Hyperthyroidism patients were newly diagnosed, had disease duration under 2 months, and were aged 18 to 65 years. PBMCs were derived from 10 ml fresh peripheral blood. In this sample, this clonotype turned up a few times. Its antigen remains unidentified. There were TCR beta CDR3 regions amplified from RNA transcripts. The HTBI primer set was used in a first-round RT-PCR of the TCR CDR3. A single record per CDR3 protein comes from TCRdb applying MiXCR to the multiplex PCR reads. The sample has 300,000 to 400,000 distinct CDR3 sequences; approximately 14% are singletons. Per the germline V gene, CDR1 is SGDLS and CDR2 is YYNGEE. V was shortened by 3 bases and J by 0 bases, with 13 bases between the two germline ends. The CDR3 is 16 residues long.

Material for sequencing was blood. The chain has TRBV9 and TRBJ2-1, with D possibly TRBD2 on 5 matching bases. The clonotype was recovered from a woman aged 30 to 39 with Graves' hyperthyroidism. In DNA, the CDR3 is TGTGCCAGCAGCGGACCCTCACGGGACTCCTACAATGAGCAGTTCTTC. This sequence encodes CASSGPSRDSYNEQFF.